One and the same sample provided the 10 T cell receptor beta chains below, sequenced in a study of cytomegalovirus exposure and HLA in healthy donors. Here immunoSEQ multiplex PCR was the method, and the copy in TCRdb shows in-frame clones only, minus some. The table has tens of thousands of clones, roughly 93% seen once; the top ten hold over 2%. The sequencing sample was made of PBMCs. These receptors originate from a man aged 30 to 39 in good health and CMV-seronegative.

This clone was found a few times. The genes are TRBV10-1 and TRBJ1-5; 9 bases align to TRBD1. Germline loops: CDR1 WNHNN, CDR2 SYGVQD (reference sequence). This CDR3 is 13 amino acids long. V dropped 6 bases and J dropped 8; count of bases not matched to a gene: 5. CDR3 sequence (DNA): TGCGCCAGCAGACACAGGGGGCTTAAGCCCCAGCATTTT. Protein product: CASRHRGLKPQHF.

The genes are TRBV6-1 and TRBJ2-7; 7 bases align to TRBD1. Per the germline V gene, CDR1 is MNHNS and CDR2 is SASEGT. CDR3 length: 15 residues. The V and J ends lost 6 bases and 1 base, in that order; junction bases with no gene match: 9. CDR3 sequence: CASRPGQSLSYEQYF. The DNA for the CDR3 is TGTGCCAGCAGGCCGGGACAGTCCTTATCCTACGAGCAGTACTTC.

CDR3 sequence (DNA): TGTGCCAGCAGTCCACCCGAGGACAGGGCGTATTACTATGGGGCCAACGTCCTGACTTTC. Its translation is CASSPPEDRAYYYGANVLTF. V is TRBV28 and J is TRBJ2-6, with 8 bases matching TRBD1. The CDR3 extends over 20 amino acids. Germline assignment: CDR1 MDHEN and CDR2 SYDVKM. After removal of 5 bases from V and 3 bases from J, the junction contained 18 bases not matched to a gene.

This chain links TRBV28 with TRBJ2-3; weak D call: TRBD1 (6 bases). This CDR3 contains 13 residues. V shed 5 bases and J shed 3 bases, with 9 bases lying between them. CDR1 MDHEN and CDR2 SYDVKM come from the germline V gene. CDR3 amino acids: CASSQGQTDTQYF. Here the CDR3 DNA reads TGTGCCAGCAGTCAAGGACAGACAGATACGCAGTATTTT.

The count of this clone is one. The chain carries TRBV5-4 and TRBJ2-2; a weak D match, TRBD1 (6 bases). Trimming removed 5 bases at V and 1 base at J, with 12 bases between. This CDR3 contains 15 residues. From germline, CDR1 is SGHNT and CDR2 YYREEE (reference sequence). DNA for the CDR3: TGTGCCAGCAGTACGGGACACCTGAACACCGGGGAGCTGTTTTTT. Encoded protein: CASSTGHLNTGELFF.

This chain links TRBV9 with TRBJ2-3; 9 nucleotides match TRBD2. V shed 4 bases and J 0 bases; nucleotides not matched to a gene: 9. The germline V gene encodes CDR1 SGDLS and CDR2 YYNGEE. The CDR3 length is 17 residues. CDR3 residues: CASSPRSGGSSTDTQYF. In nucleotides, the CDR3 is TGTGCCAGCAGCCCACGTAGCGGGGGCTCTAGCACAGATACGCAGTATTTT.

The chain combines TRBV27 with TRBJ2-7; perhaps TRBD2 as D (6 bases). V was cut by 6 bases and J by 4 bases, with 19 bases left in between. Germline lookup yields CDR1 MNHEY and CDR2 SMNVEV (reference sequence). The CDR3 runs to 15 residues. Written as DNA, the CDR3 is TGTGCCAGCAGCCGATACGCGGGGATTCAATACGAGCAGTACTTC. It codes for CASSRYAGIQYEQYF.

V and J are TRBV28 and TRBJ1-2, with D uncertain. V lost 6 bases and J 3 bases, leaving 17 bases between the germline ends. The CDR3 covers 15 residues. Germline CDR1 MDHEN, CDR2 SYDVKM. The CDR3 sequence is CASSHDKLLDYGYTF. The CDR3 coding sequence is TGTGCCAGCAGCCACGATAAACTCCTGGACTATGGCTACACCTTC.

This clone was detected only a few times. This chain's CDR3 is CASSPGTDTYEQYF. DNA for the CDR3: TGTGCCAGCAGCCCCGGGACAGACACCTACGAGCAGTACTTC. The chain uses TRBV6-1 and TRBJ2-7; 7 nucleotides match TRBD1. With V trimmed by 6 bases and J by 2 bases, 7 bases remained unmatched. Germline CDR1 MNHNS, CDR2 SASEGT. The CDR3 loop spans 14 amino acids.

The chain links TRBV5-1 to TRBJ2-7; a weak D match, TRBD2 (6 bases). Deletions cut 4 bases from V and 3 bases from J, with 17 bases between. Germline V lookup: CDR1 SGHRS, CDR2 YFSETQ. The CDR3 has 15 amino acids. Written as DNA, the CDR3 is TGCGCCAGCAGCCCTGGGGCGGGGCTCGTCTACGAGCAGTACTTC. Protein product: CASSPGAGLVYEQYF.